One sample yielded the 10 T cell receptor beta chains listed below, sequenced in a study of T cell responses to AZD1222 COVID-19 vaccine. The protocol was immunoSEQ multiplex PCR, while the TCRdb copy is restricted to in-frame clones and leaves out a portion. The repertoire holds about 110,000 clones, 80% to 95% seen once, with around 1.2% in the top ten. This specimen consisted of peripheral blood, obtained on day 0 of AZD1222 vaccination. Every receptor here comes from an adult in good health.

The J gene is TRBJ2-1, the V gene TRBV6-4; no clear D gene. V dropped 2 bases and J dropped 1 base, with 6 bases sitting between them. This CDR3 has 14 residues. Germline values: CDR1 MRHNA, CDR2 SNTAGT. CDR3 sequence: CASSDRDSYNEQFF. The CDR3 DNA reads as TGTGCCAGCAGTGACAGGGATTCCTACAATGAGCAGTTCTTC.

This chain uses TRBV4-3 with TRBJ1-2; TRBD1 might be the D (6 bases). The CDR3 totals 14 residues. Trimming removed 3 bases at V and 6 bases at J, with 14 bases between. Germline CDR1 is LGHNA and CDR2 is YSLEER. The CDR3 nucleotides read TGCGCCAGCAGCCATTCCGGACAGAAGGATGGCTACACCTTC. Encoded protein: CASSHSGQKDGYTF.

As DNA, the CDR3 is TGTGCCAGCTCTCAAAGACAGGGGGACAATGGCTACACCTTC. Amino acids: CASSQRQGDNGYTF. J is TRBJ1-2 and V is TRBV18; 9 nucleotides match TRBD1. CDR1 and CDR2 from the germline V gene are KGHSH and LQKENI. V shed 6 bases, J shed 6 bases, and the junction held 8 bases outside the gene matches. CDR3 length: 14 amino acids.

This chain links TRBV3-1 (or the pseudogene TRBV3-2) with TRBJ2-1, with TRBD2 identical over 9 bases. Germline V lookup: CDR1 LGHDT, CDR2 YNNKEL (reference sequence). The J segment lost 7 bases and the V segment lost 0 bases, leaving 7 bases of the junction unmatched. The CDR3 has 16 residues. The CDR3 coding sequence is TGTGCCAGCAGCCAAGATCGGGCGGGGGGGAGAAATGAGCAGTTCTTC. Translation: CASSQDRAGGRNEQFF.

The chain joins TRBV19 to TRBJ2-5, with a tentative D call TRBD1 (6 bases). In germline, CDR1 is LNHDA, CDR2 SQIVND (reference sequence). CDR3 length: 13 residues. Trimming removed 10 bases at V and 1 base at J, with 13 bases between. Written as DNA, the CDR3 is TGTGCCACGGGGACACTGGGCCAAGAGACCCAGTACTTC. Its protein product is CATGTLGQETQYF.

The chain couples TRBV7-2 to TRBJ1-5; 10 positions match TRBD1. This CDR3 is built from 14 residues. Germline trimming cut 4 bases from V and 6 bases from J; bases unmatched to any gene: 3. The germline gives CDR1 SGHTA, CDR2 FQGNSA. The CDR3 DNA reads TGTGCCAGCAGCTCCGACAGGGGGCTTCAGCCCCAGCATTTT. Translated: CASSSDRGLQPQHF. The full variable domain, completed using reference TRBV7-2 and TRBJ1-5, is GAGVSQSPSNKVTEKGKDVELRCDPISGHTALYWYRQSLGQGLEFLIYFQGNSAPDKSGLPSDRFSAERTGGSVSTLTIQRTQQEDSAVYLCASSSDRGLQPQHFGDGTRLSIL.

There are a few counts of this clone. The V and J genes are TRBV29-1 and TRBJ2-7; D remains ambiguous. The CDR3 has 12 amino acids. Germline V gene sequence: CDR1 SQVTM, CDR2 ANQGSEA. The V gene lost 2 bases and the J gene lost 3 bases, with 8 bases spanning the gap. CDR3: CSVETQFYEQYF. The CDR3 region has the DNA TGCAGCGTTGAAACCCAGTTCTACGAGCAGTACTTC.

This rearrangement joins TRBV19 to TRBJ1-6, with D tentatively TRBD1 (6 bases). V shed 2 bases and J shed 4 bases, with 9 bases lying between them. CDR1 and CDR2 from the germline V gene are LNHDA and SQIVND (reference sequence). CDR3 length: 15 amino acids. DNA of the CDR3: TGTGCCAGTAGTATACAGAGGGGGTATAATTCACCCCTCCACTTT. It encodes CASSIQRGYNSPLHF.

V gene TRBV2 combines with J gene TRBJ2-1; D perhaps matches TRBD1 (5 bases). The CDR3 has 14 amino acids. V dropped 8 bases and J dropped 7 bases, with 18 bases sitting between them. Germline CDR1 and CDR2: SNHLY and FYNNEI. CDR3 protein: CASRWGSAGNEQFF. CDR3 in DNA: TGTGCCAGCCGTTGGGGCTCAGCCGGGAATGAGCAGTTCTTC.

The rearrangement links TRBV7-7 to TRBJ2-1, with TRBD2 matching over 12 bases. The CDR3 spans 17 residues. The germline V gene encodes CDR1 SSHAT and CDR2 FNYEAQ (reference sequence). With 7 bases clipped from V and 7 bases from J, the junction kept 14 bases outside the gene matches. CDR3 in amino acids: CASTGAGLAGGSNEQFF. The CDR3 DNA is TGTGCCAGCACCGGGGCCGGGCTAGCGGGGGGGTCGAATGAGCAGTTCTTC.